This T cell receptor beta chain was observed in a study of T cells in Graves' hyperthyroidism and ophthalmopathy. V lost 5 bases and J lost 12; bases outside the gene matches: 5. This CDR3 contains 14 residues. Germline V CDR1 and CDR2: LNHDA, SQIVND (reference sequence). Clinical Activity Scores of at least 3, NOSPECS grades of at least 4 and durations under 3 months characterized ophthalmopathy patients. Diagnoses used clinical symptoms, serum thyroxine and TRAb, thyroid ultrasound and orbital computed tomography. Each 10 ml fresh peripheral blood draw supplied the PBMCs. This clonotype showed up many times. Amplified regions were TCR beta CDR3 sequences from RNA transcripts. The primer set for the first-round RT-PCR of the TCR CDR3 was HTBI. TCRdb reprocessed the multiplex PCR reads via MiXCR and lists one record per CDR3 protein. This table has under 350,000 distinct CDR3 sequences, approximately 17% appearing once.

V gene TRBV19 combines with J gene TRBJ2-1; 15 bases match TRBD2. The sequence came from a woman aged 60-75 years with Graves' ophthalmopathy. Sequencing input: blood. The CDR3 is CASSPWTSGGGQFF. CDR3 nucleotides: TGTGCCAGTAGTCCCTGGACTAGCGGGGGGGGGCAGTTCTTC.